This T cell receptor (beta chain) is from a study of T-cell memory formation after mild COVID-19. The study's findings and limits: Pre-infection memory held some responding clones, suggesting pre-existing cross-reactive T cells responded.

The table lists this clonotype with a few counts. Its antigen is not known. TCRdb reprocessed the 5' RACE reads via MiXCR and lists one record per CDR3 protein. The profile shows around 210,000 distinct CDR3 sequences, 9% to 10% of them singletons. Between the trimmed V and J ends, which lost 5 bases and 0 bases, there was a span of 10 bases. This CDR3 is built from 14 residues. CDR1 and CDR2 from the germline V gene are MDHEN and SYDVKM. The source of this sequence is a man aged 18 to 30 who had mild COVID-19 (a few samples of this study predate the infection). Cell type and time point are not known. The sample taken for sequencing was PBMCs or a T cell subset sorted from them (not recorded which). The genes are TRBV28 and TRBJ1-1; D not resolved. CDR3: CASSPSQLNTEAFF. In DNA form, the CDR3 reads TGTGCCAGCAGTCCGTCTCAGTTGAACACTGAAGCTTTCTTT. Supplemented by reference TRBV28 and TRBJ1-1, the full variable domain reads DVKVTQSSRYLVKRTGEKVFLECVQDMDHENMFWYRQDPGLGLRLIYFSYDVKMKEKGDIPEGYSVSREKKERFSLILESASTNQTSMYLCASSPSQLNTEAFFGQGTRLTVV.